This is a list of T cell receptor beta chains from one sample in a study of OX40 agonist ivuxolimab in advanced cancers. Using immunoSEQ multiplex PCR, the repertoire was profiled, and TCRdb retains in-frame clones only, with some absent. This table holds some 44,000 clones, 75% to 90% found once. Sequences were derived from CD4+ or CD8+ T cells sorted from blood, sampled in a trial of the OX40 agonist ivuxolimab. These TCRs come from an adult with an advanced solid tumor such as melanoma, head and neck, liver or kidney cancer. CDR3s include the opening cysteine and the closing phenylalanine or tryptophan. The order of the fields is D gene, clone size, V gene, J gene, CDR3 DNA, CDR3 protein. A D gene is named only where the DNA matches it firmly. Expanded clones get a size class; other rows say once, few or many, or leave the size out.

TRBD1	NA	TRBV18	TRBJ2-5	TGTGCCAGCTCACTCCGAAACGAGGGACAGGGTAAAGGAGAGACCCAGTACTTC	CASSLRNEGQGKGETQYF
NA	once	TRBV28	TRBJ1-2	TGTGCCAGCACCCTCCGGCGCCAGACGGAGGGCTACACCTTC	CASTLRRQTEGYTF
TRBD1	NA	TRBV2	TRBJ1-4	TGTGCCAGCACCCCACAGACAGGGACGGTTGAAAAACTGTTTTTT	CASTPQTGTVEKLFF
TRBD1	NA	TRBV30	TRBJ2-4	TGTGCCTGGAGCTCAGGGGGTGGAGGCAAAAACATTCAGTACTTC	CAWSSGGGGKNIQYF
TRBD1	NA	TRBV27	TRBJ2-7	TGTGCCAGCAGCGGGACAGGGTCCCCCCCCTACGAGCAGTACTTC	CASSGTGSPPYEQYF
NA	once	TRBV6-6	TRBJ1-2	TGTGCCAGCAGTTCTACAGAATACTATGGCTACACCTTC	CASSSTEYYGYTF
NA	NA	TRBV11-2	TRBJ2-1	TGTGCCAGCAGCTTAGACGTGGGCCCACCTCAGTTCTTC	CASSLDVGPPQFF
NA	NA	TRBV15	TRBJ2-7	TGTGCCACCAGCAGAGTAGGGGACTCCGAGCAGTACTTC	CATSRVGDSEQYF
NA	NA	TRBV2	TRBJ2-2	TGTGCCAGCACAGAAAGGGAAACCGGGGAGCTGTTTTTT	CASTERETGELFF
NA	NA	TRBV5-4	TRBJ1-2	TGTGCCAGCAGCTCCGGCCTCGCTACTAACTATGGCTACACCTTC	CASSSGLATNYGYTF
NA	NA	TRBV7-8	TRBJ1-5	TGTGCCAGCAGCTTAGGTCCCGGGCCCCAGCATTTT	CASSLGPGPQHF
NA	once	TRBV28	TRBJ2-5	TGTGCCAGCAGCCCCCAGGGCCGACCCATCCAAGAGACCCAGTACTTC	CASSPQGRPIQETQYF
NA	NA	TRBV7-2	TRBJ2-3	TGTGCCAGCAGCCGACAGCCAGGGGGCACAGATACGCAGTATTTT	CASSRQPGGTDTQYF
NA	NA	TRBV5-1	TRBJ1-6	TGCGCCAGCAGCTTACAGATGGATAATAATTCACCCCTCCACTTT	CASSLQMDNNSPLHF
NA	NA	TRBV7-6	TRBJ2-5	TGTGCCAGCAGCACCCGCGAGGGAGTCCAAGAGACCCAGTACTTC	CASSTREGVQETQYF
TRBD2	NA	TRBV2	TRBJ2-7	TGTGCCAGCAGCTGGACTAGCGGGGGGCCTCCTTCCAGCCGCGAGCAGTACTTC	CASSWTSGGPPSSREQYF
NA	NA	TRBV6-5	TRBJ2-7	TGTGCCAGCAGCCCCGGGGCGGGGAGCAACTACGAGCAGTACTTC	CASSPGAGSNYEQYF
NA	NA	TRBV5-6	TRBJ2-2	TGTGCCAGCAGCCCGAAGACAGGAGCGAACACCGGGGAGCTGTTTTTT	CASSPKTGANTGELFF
NA	NA	TRBV28	TRBJ1-4	TGTGCCAGCAGTTTGGTGCTAGGGAGGGGGAATGAAAAACTGTTTTTT	CASSLVLGRGNEKLFF
NA	NA	TRBV9	TRBJ2-3	TGTGCCAGCAGCGTATTCATGGAGGGGTTCACAGATACGCAGTATTTT	CASSVFMEGFTDTQYF
TRBD2	NA	TRBV13	TRBJ2-3	TGTGCCAGCAGCCAGGGACTAGCGGGGGGGCGCACAGATACGCAGTATTTT	CASSQGLAGGRTDTQYF
NA	few	TRBV7-3	TRBJ2-5	TGTGCCAGCAGCCGGGGGAGCGGGGAGACCCAGTACTTC	CASSRGSGETQYF
NA	NA	TRBV11-1	TRBJ2-3	TGTGCCAGCAGCTTAGATTCGTTTAGGAGCACAGATACGCAGTATTTT	CASSLDSFRSTDTQYF
TRBD2	NA	TRBV4-3	TRBJ2-2	TGCGCCAGCAGCCAAGATAGCGGACTAGTAAGCACGAGTTCCGGGGAGCTGTTTTTT	CASSQDSGLVSTSSGELFF
TRBD1	few	TRBV29-1	TRBJ2-5	TGCAGCGTGGCCGCGACAGGGCCCCAAGAGACCCAGTACTTC	CSVAATGPQETQYF
NA	NA	TRBV27	TRBJ1-4	TGTGCCAGCAGTCCTCAGGACGGTCTAAATGAAAAACTGTTTTTT	CASSPQDGLNEKLFF
TRBD2	NA	TRBV19	TRBJ2-5	TGTGCCAGTAAGACACTAGCGGGGGGGCAAGAGACCCAGTACTTC	CASKTLAGGQETQYF
NA	NA	TRBV6-5	TRBJ1-4	TGTGCCAGCCAGGGAAGGGAAAAACTGTTTTTT	CASQGREKLFF
TRBD2	NA	TRBV27	TRBJ2-7	TGTGCCAGCAGTTCACTTTCCGGGGGGGACGAGCAGTACTTC	CASSSLSGGDEQYF
NA	NA	TRBV6-1	TRBJ2-1	TGTGCCAGCAGTGTAACAGGGAGCAAGGACAATGAGCAGTTCTTC	CASSVTGSKDNEQFF
NA	NA	TRBV6-5	TRBJ2-1	TGTGCCAGCAGTTCCGGGGAGTCACATTACAATGAGCAGTTCTTC	CASSSGESHYNEQFF
NA	once	TRBV6-1	TRBJ2-3	TGTGCCAGCAGTCAGCCGAGCACAGATACGCAGTATTTT	CASSQPSTDTQYF
NA	NA	TRBV15	TRBJ2-5	TGTGCCACCAGCGGGGGGGCGCGGGAGACCCAGTACTTC	CATSGGARETQYF
NA	NA	TRBV2	TRBJ1-5	TGTGCCAGCAGTGAAGACACAGGGAATCAGCCCCAGCATTTT	CASSEDTGNQPQHF
NA	NA	TRBV6-5	TRBJ1-2	TGTGCCAGCAGTTACTCGACGGGGAACTATGGCTACACCTTC	CASSYSTGNYGYTF
NA	NA	TRBV6-5	TRBJ1-2	TGTGCCAGCAGTTACTTGTTGGGCAGCCCAAATGGCTACACCTTC	CASSYLLGSPNGYTF
NA	NA	TRBV5-1	TRBJ2-7	TGCGCCAGCAGCCAGGGACCTCACTCCTACGAGCAGTACTTC	CASSQGPHSYEQYF
TRBD2	NA	TRBV9	TRBJ2-1	TGTGCCAGCAGCCCCAAACTAGCGGAGAACAATGAGCAGTTCTTC	CASSPKLAENNEQFF
NA	NA	TRBV5-1	TRBJ2-5	TGCGCCAGCAGCTTGGATGGGGGCCGCGGAGAGACCCAGTACTTC	CASSLDGGRGETQYF
TRBD1	NA	TRBV5-4	TRBJ1-2	TGTGCCAGCAGCTTATCTGGACAGGTATTCTATGGCTACACCTTC	CASSLSGQVFYGYTF
NA	NA	TRBV2	TRBJ1-4	TGTGCCAGCAGTGAACTTGCCGCAACTAATGAAAAACTGTTTTTT	CASSELAATNEKLFF
NA	NA	TRBV5-6	TRBJ1-1	TGTGCCAGCAGCTTCGGGACTGAAGCTTTCTTT	CASSFGTEAFF
NA	once	TRBV30	TRBJ1-5	TGTGCCTGGAGCCCACAGGGTCCCCAGCCCCAGCATTTT	CAWSPQGPQPQHF
NA	NA	TRBV28	TRBJ2-7	TGTGCCAGCAAGGGCAGGTCTGAAGAGCAGTACTTC	CASKGRSEEQYF
NA	NA	TRBV7-2	TRBJ2-5	TGTGCCAGCAGCTCCCAAGAGACCCAGTACTTC	CASSSQETQYF
NA	NA	TRBV30	TRBJ1-4	TGTGCCTGGAGTGCCTCAGGGACTGCGGAAAAACTGTTTTTT	CAWSASGTAEKLFF
NA	NA	TRBV28	TRBJ1-5	TGTGCCAGCAGTACCCGTCGAGGGCGGGGGAGCAATCAGCCCCAGCATTTT	CASSTRRGRGSNQPQHF
NA	NA	TRBV11-3	TRBJ2-1	TGTGCCAGCAGCCAGACGGTAGCGGACTACAATGAGCAGTTCTTC	CASSQTVADYNEQFF
NA	NA	TRBV19	TRBJ2-5	TGTGCCAGTAGTTCACGCGGACAGACAACAGAGACCCAGTACTTC	CASSSRGQTTETQYF
NA	once	TRBV29-1	TRBJ2-2	TGCAGCGTTGACAGGGCTGGCACCGGGGAGCTGTTTTTT	CSVDRAGTGELFF
TRBD2	NA	TRBV6-1	TRBJ2-3	TGTGCCAGCAGTGAGAGTGTTAGCGGGGGGGTGGGAGATACGCAGTATTTT	CASSESVSGGVGDTQYF
NA	once	TRBV19	TRBJ2-7	TGTGCCAGTAGTATAACAGGATACTACGAGCAGTACTTC	CASSITGYYEQYF
NA	NA	TRBV5-1	TRBJ1-5	TGCGCCAGCAGCTTGGGGTCGGGGGGCAATCAGCCCCAGCATTTT	CASSLGSGGNQPQHF
NA	NA	TRBV6-1	TRBJ2-1	TGTGCCAGCAGTGAATTAGGTTTTGGCTCCTACAATGAGCAGTTCTTC	CASSELGFGSYNEQFF
TRBD1	NA	TRBV23-1	TRBJ2-5	TGCGCCAGCAGTCAATGCCTCCCTACAGGGGGTTGCCAAGAGACCCAGTACTTC	CASSQCLPTGGCQETQYF